This TCR beta chain was captured in a study of T cell clonotyping in hematopoietic cell transplantation. The protocol was immunoSEQ multiplex PCR, while the TCRdb copy is restricted to in-frame clones and leaves out a portion. In the table there are approximately 41,000 clones, 85% of which are singletons. The CDR3 runs to 17 residues. Trimming left V 0 bases short and J 0 bases short, with 12 bases between. Germline V gene lookup returns CDR1 MGHRA and CDR2 YSYEKL. Time point given: recipient sample about 28 days before transplant, after cytoreduction. The clonotype was recovered from a man aged 60 to 75 with acute myeloid leukemia. Some clones in this sample may be carry-over from other donors' samples. This specimen consisted of peripheral blood mononuclear cells, obtained before stem cell transplant. The chain links TRBV4-1 to TRBJ2-1; D unclear. DNA for the CDR3: TGCGCCAGCAGCCAAGAGTTCCAGGCGACCTCCTACAATGAGCAGTTCTTC. Amino acids: CASSQEFQATSYNEQFF.